What follows are 21 T cell receptor beta chains derived from one specimen sequenced in a study of blood T cell repertoires in COVID-19. The protocol was immunoSEQ multiplex PCR, while the TCRdb copy is restricted to in-frame clones and leaves out a portion. This table has about 39,000 clones, around 96% appearing once. The sample consisted of peripheral blood. These receptors were collected from a human donor with active COVID-19. The donor label of this sample is uncertain.

The gene calls are TRBV2 and TRBJ2-5, with 8 bases aligning to TRBD1. V lost 3 bases to trimming and J lost 5 bases; unmatched junction nucleotides: 8. Germline CDR1 SNHLY, CDR2 FYNNEI. CDR3 length: 15 amino acids. CDR3 nucleotide sequence: TGTGCCAGCAGTGAGAGACAGGGGAGGACTGAGACCCAGTACTTC. Translating it yields CASSERQGRTETQYF.

CDR3 protein: CASSRGGTSYNEQFF. As DNA, the CDR3 is TGTGCCAGCAGTCGCGGGGGGACCTCCTACAATGAGCAGTTCTTC. The chain links TRBV9 to TRBJ2-1, with 8 nucleotides matching TRBD2. Looked up from germline, CDR1 is SGDLS and CDR2 is YYNGEE. The CDR3 contains 15 residues. After removal of 5 bases from V and 0 bases from J, the junction contained 4 bases not matched to a gene.

This clone was seen only once. The gene calls are TRBV18 and TRBJ2-5; 7 nucleotides align to TRBD1. The length of the CDR3 is 17 residues. The J segment lost 2 bases and the V segment lost 4 bases, leaving 13 bases of the junction unmatched. Per the germline V gene, CDR1 is KGHSH and CDR2 is LQKENI. This CDR3 is CASSLRSGQKTQETQYF. The CDR3 coding sequence is TGTGCCAGCTCACTGCGATCGGGACAGAAAACTCAAGAGACCCAGTACTTC.

The V call is TRBV7-2, the J call TRBJ1-5; no firm D call. The germline V gene encodes CDR1 SGHTA and CDR2 FQGNSA. With 4 bases removed from V and 7 bases from J, the gap between germline ends came to 11 bases. The CDR3 contains 13 residues. CDR3 residues: CASSSLEWQPQHF. CDR3 nucleotides: TGTGCCAGCAGCTCCTTAGAGTGGCAGCCCCAGCATTTT.

The chain joins TRBV4-1 to TRBJ1-2; D uncertain. The germline V gene has CDR1 MGHRA and CDR2 YSYEKL. CDR3 length: 14 residues. Between the trimmed V and J ends, which lost 3 bases and 6 bases, there was a span of 14 bases. CDR3 in amino acids: CASSHTPGSDGYTF. The CDR3 DNA reads as TGCGCCAGCAGCCACACCCCGGGATCCGATGGCTACACCTTC.

The genes are TRBV19 and TRBJ1-1; D unresolved. CDR1 is LNHDA and CDR2 is SQIVND in the germline V gene (reference sequence). V was pared by 5 bases and J by 3 bases, with 10 bases between. The CDR3 is 13 residues long. CDR3 nucleotide sequence: TGTGCCAGTAGTTCCTACGGGTACACTGAAGCTTTCTTT. Its protein is CASSSYGYTEAFF.

This chain connects TRBV7-9 to TRBJ1-6; possible D gene TRBD1, 6 bases. Germline V gene data show CDR1 as SEHNR and CDR2 as FQNEAQ (reference sequence). The CDR3 runs 19 residues. Trimming took 4 bases from V and 5 from J, leaving 24 bases between them. The CDR3 here is CASSYFLRDTRPDNSPLHF. The CDR3 DNA is TGTGCCAGCAGCTACTTTCTCCGGGACACTCGACCAGATAATTCACCCCTCCACTTT.

This clone has only one observation. V usage is TRBV6-5 and J usage is TRBJ2-3; D ambiguous. Trimming stripped 8 bases from V and 2 bases from J, with 8 bases between. CDR3 length equals 12 residues. Germline CDR1 and CDR2: MNHEY and SVGAGI. CDR3 residues: CASAPTTDTQYF. CDR3 nucleotide sequence: TGTGCCAGCGCTCCTACCACAGATACGCAGTATTTT.

This chain joins TRBV21-1 and TRBJ2-7; no check of the table's D call, TRBD1, against the DNA was made. TRBV21-1 is assigned pseudogene status. CDR3 size: 15 residues. The chain's CDR3 is CASSKRGQSLSEQYF. CDR3 coding DNA: TGTGCCAGCAGCAAAAGGGGACAATCCCTCTCCGAGCAGTACTTC.

V and J are TRBV10-1 and TRBJ2-3; 11 nucleotides line up with TRBD2. CDR3 size: 13 residues. Germline values: CDR1 WNHNN, CDR2 SYGVQD (reference sequence). The trim removed 8 bases at V and 4 bases at J, leaving 2 bases unmatched. CDR3 DNA: TGCGCCAGCGGACTAGCGGGTTCAGATACGCAGTATTTT. Its protein product is CASGLAGSDTQYF.

The chain recombines TRBV9 with TRBJ2-2; 7 bases are a match to TRBD1. The germline CDR1 and CDR2 sequences are SGDLS and YYNGEE. V was clipped by 3 bases and J by 5 bases; unmatched bases: 7. CDR3 size: 15 residues. The CDR3 DNA reads TGTGCCAGCAGCGCCAAGGGGGCCGGGACCGGGGAGCTGTTTTTT. Protein: CASSAKGAGTGELFF.

The V call is TRBV4-1, the J call TRBJ1-4; 9 positions match TRBD1. Trimming at V came to 5 bases and at J to 5 bases, leaving 3 bases not matched to a gene. The CDR3 length is 14 residues. The germline V gene encodes CDR1 MGHRA and CDR2 YSYEKL. CDR3: CASSWGTGNEKLFF. The CDR3 region has the DNA TGCGCCAGCAGCTGGGGGACAGGGAATGAAAAACTGTTTTTT.

This chain joins TRBV5-1 and TRBJ2-3; D perhaps matches TRBD2 (6 bases). Trimming took off 4 bases at V and 4 bases at J, with 16 bases between the two ends. The CDR3 has 15 amino acids. The germline V gene encodes CDR1 SGHRS and CDR2 YFSETQ. CDR3 in DNA: TGCGCCAGCAGCCCTATTCTAGCGCCGGCAGATACGCAGTATTTT. It specifies CASSPILAPADTQYF.

The chain combines TRBV10-3 with TRBJ2-4; 9 bases agree with TRBD2. Germline lookup yields CDR1 ENHRY and CDR2 SYGVKD. Losses at the gene ends were 2 bases for V and 0 bases for J; bases not matched to a gene: 11. The CDR3 is 19 residues long. Here the CDR3 reads CAISEPVAGDDLAKNIQYF. The CDR3 DNA is TGTGCCATCAGTGAGCCGGTAGCGGGGGACGATCTAGCCAAAAACATTCAGTACTTC.

The chain uses TRBV5-1 and TRBJ2-5, with 12 bases identical to TRBD2. This CDR3 has 15 amino acids. Trimming took 4 bases from V and 4 from J; bases not matched to a gene: 5. Looked up from germline, CDR1 is SGHRS and CDR2 is YFSETQ. CDR3 sequence reads: CASSPGLAGIETQYF. DNA for the CDR3: TGCGCCAGCAGCCCCGGACTAGCGGGGATAGAGACCCAGTACTTC.

The chain links TRBV18 to TRBJ2-5, with TRBD1 matching 8 bases. Germline trimming cut 5 bases from V and 5 bases from J; bases unmatched to any gene: 4. The V gene's germline CDR1 is KGHSH and CDR2 LQKENI. The CDR3 is 13 amino acids. CDR3 sequence (DNA): TGTGCCAGCTCAACGGGACAGGCGGAGACCCAGTACTTC. This translates into CASSTGQAETQYF.

The chain joins TRBV18 to TRBJ1-1; possibly TRBD1 for D (5 bases). Germline V gene data show CDR1 as KGHSH and CDR2 as LQKENI. The ends were cut back, 6 bases at V and 6 bases at J, with 29 bases in the middle. This CDR3 region has 18 residues. The CDR3 is CASSPIPVGGGMMAEAFF. CDR3 nucleotide sequence: TGTGCCAGCTCGCCGATCCCCGTGGGTGGGGGGATGATGGCTGAAGCTTTCTTT.

V usage is TRBV5-1 and J usage is TRBJ2-7, with TRBD2 matching over 7 bases. This CDR3 comprises 16 residues. Germline CDR1 is SGHRS and CDR2 is YFSETQ. J gave up 4 bases and V 3 bases, and 13 bases lay outside the gene matches. Written as DNA, the CDR3 is TGCGCCAGCAGCTCCGGGACTAACCCATCCCCATACGAGCAGTACTTC. It specifies CASSSGTNPSPYEQYF.

V is TRBV6-6 and J is TRBJ2-7; tentatively, D is TRBD2 (5 bases). The V gene's germline CDR1 is MNHNY and CDR2 SVGAGI (reference sequence). The CDR3 extends over 19 amino acids. V gave up 5 bases and J gave up 2 bases, with 28 bases separating them. The CDR3 DNA reads TGTGCCAGCAGTCGGGGAGCTAAACGGGCACCTAACCGGCCCTACGAGCAGTACTTC. Amino acids: CASSRGAKRAPNRPYEQYF.

This clone was seen just once. The V call is TRBV11-3, the J call TRBJ2-3; 10 bases map to TRBD2. CDR1 is SGHNT and CDR2 is YENEEA in the germline V gene. The V and J ends lost 1 base and 4 bases, in that order; junction bases with no gene match: 8. The CDR3 is 17 amino acids. CDR3 coding DNA: TGTGCCAGCAGCTTAGCCCTTACTAGCGGGGAGGCAGATACGCAGTATTTT. It translates to CASSLALTSGEADTQYF.

V usage is TRBV7-9 and J usage is TRBJ2-1, with 11 nucleotides matching TRBD2. The CDR3 sequence is 16 residues long. Trimming at V came to 5 bases and at J to 3 bases, leaving 6 bases not matched to a gene. Germline CDR1 reads SEHNR; CDR2 reads FQNEAQ (reference sequence). The CDR3 spells CASSPILAGGYNEQFF. The DNA for the CDR3 is TGTGCCAGCAGCCCAATCCTAGCGGGAGGCTACAATGAGCAGTTCTTC.